This T cell receptor (beta chain) was obtained from a study of blood T cell repertoires in COVID-19. Study-level information: Sites across the United States, Italy and Spain contributed samples from acute and convalescent COVID-19. PBMCs, B-cell-depleted T cells, or T cells were the source of the cDNA or gDNA that made up the material.

The authors' processing: The authors estimated nucleated cell counts from reference gene primer amplification. Clones were read by immunoSEQ multiplex PCR, and TCRdb kept only the in-frame ones, dropping some. V, J and clone size are those of that table, while D and trimming were read from the DNA. Of 150,000 to 200,000 clones listed, 85% to 90% are singletons. Trimming cost V 0 bases and J 7 bases, with 13 bases left between them. CDR1 is SGHDN and CDR2 is FVKESK in the germline V gene. This CDR3 comprises 16 residues. Donors in Cohort 3 counted as recovered after two negative PCRs, clearance, or symptom resolution.

The V call is TRBV14, the J call TRBJ1-6; tentative D call: TRBD1 (5 bases). The specimen sequenced was PBMCs or T cells enriched from blood (not recorded which). This sequence was found in a woman between 50 and 59 years old who had recovered from COVID-19. CDR3 sequence: CASSQDQGMGNSPLHF. The CDR3 region has the DNA TGTGCCAGCAGCCAAGATCAGGGAATGGGGAATTCACCCCTCCACTTT.